The 5 T cell receptor beta chains presented below share a single source sample, sequenced in a study of glioma-infiltrating T cells after dendritic cell vaccination. Here immunoSEQ multiplex PCR was the method, and the copy in TCRdb shows in-frame clones only, minus some. The sample shows approximately 84,000 clones, approximately 90% of them seen only once. The specimen comprised blood, sampled before dendritic cell vaccination. The receptors come from a human donor with glioblastoma.

The chain recombines TRBV7-9 with TRBJ1-1, with TRBD1 matching 7 bases. This CDR3 comprises 17 residues. Germline V gene lookup returns CDR1 SEHNR and CDR2 FQNEAQ (reference sequence). V gave up 4 bases and J gave up 5 bases; unmatched junction bases: 16. CDR3 in DNA: TGTGCCAGCAGCTCAGAGACAGGGAAGAGGGGGCGGACTGAAGCTTTCTTT. It yields the protein CASSSETGKRGRTEAFF.

The chain uses TRBV5-6 and TRBJ1-1; D is uncertain. The length of the CDR3 is 14 residues. Trimming shortened V by 3 bases and J by 4 bases, and 13 bases separated the two germline ends. Looked up from germline, CDR1 is SGHDT and CDR2 is YYEEEE. The CDR3 loop reads CASSSRVGGTEAFF. The CDR3 nucleotides are TGTGCCAGCAGCTCGAGGGTCGGCGGCACTGAAGCTTTCTTT. The whole variable domain, remainder taken from reference TRBV5-6 and TRBJ1-1, is DAGVTQSPTHLIKTRGQQVTLRCSPKSGHDTVSWYQQALGQGPQFIFQYYEEEERQRGNFPDRFSGHQFPNYSSELNVNALLLGDSALYLCASSSRVGGTEAFFGQGTRLTVV.

V and J are TRBV9 and TRBJ1-5; 9 bases map to TRBD1. The V segment lost 4 bases and the J segment 10 bases; nucleotides outside the gene matches: 9. The germline gives CDR1 SGDLS, CDR2 YYNGEE. The length of the CDR3 is 14 residues. CDR3 residues: CASSPGTGTLPQHF. In nucleotides, the CDR3 is TGTGCCAGCAGCCCGGGGACAGGGACTCTCCCCCAGCATTTT.

This clone was seen only once. This rearrangement joins TRBV5-1 to TRBJ2-2, with 9 bases matching TRBD2. The V segment lost 5 bases and the J segment 1 base; nucleotides outside the gene matches: 6. The length of the CDR3 is 16 residues. From germline, CDR1 is SGHRS and CDR2 YFSETQ. The CDR3 DNA reads as TGCGCCAGCAGAGCGGGGGGCGGATTGAACACCGGGGAGCTGTTTTTT. Residues: CASRAGGGLNTGELFF.

This chain joins TRBV28 and TRBJ2-1; TRBD2 aligns across 15 bases. The CDR3 is made up of 16 amino acids. Germline V lookup: CDR1 MDHEN, CDR2 SYDVKM. V was clipped by 11 bases and J by 7 bases; unmatched bases: 12. CDR3 amino acids: CAHATFGTSGGNEQFF. In DNA form, the CDR3 reads TGTGCCCACGCCACATTCGGGACTAGCGGGGGGAATGAGCAGTTCTTC.